The 7 T cell receptor beta chains below were found in one sample sequenced in a study of cytomegalovirus exposure and HLA in healthy donors. A multiplex PCR was run with 60 Vbeta primers and 13 Jbeta primers. Profiling relied on immunoSEQ multiplex PCR, and the TCRdb table lists in-frame clones only, not all of them. The sample lists tens of thousands of clones, roughly 80% occurring once. The sequencing sample was made of PBMCs. The receptors stem from a man in his 60s in good health and CMV-seropositive.

The chain couples TRBV7-2 to TRBJ2-5; 8 positions agree with TRBD2. Germline-derived CDR1 and CDR2 are SGHTA and FQGNSA. The CDR3 is 15 residues long. V gave up 4 bases and J gave up 4 bases; unmatched junction bases: 8. CDR3 loop: CASSSLGLAGETQYF. The CDR3, as DNA: TGTGCCAGCAGCTCGCTTGGGCTAGCGGGAGAGACCCAGTACTTC.

The chain joins TRBV6-6 to TRBJ1-5; 9 nucleotides align to TRBD1. The CDR3 contains 13 residues. In germline, CDR1 is MNHNY, CDR2 SVGAGI (reference sequence). The V and J ends lost 5 bases and 7 bases, in that order; junction bases with no gene match: 3. In DNA form, the CDR3 reads TGTGCCAGCAGTACAGGGGGCGAGCAGCCCCAGCATTTT. Amino acid sequence: CASSTGGEQPQHF.

The V and J genes are TRBV7-9 and TRBJ1-1; TRBD1 is a possible D gene (6 bases). CDR1 SEHNR and CDR2 FQNEAQ come from the germline V gene (reference sequence). V was clipped by 6 bases and J by 0 bases, with 11 bases between them. This CDR3 spans 14 amino acids. The DNA for the CDR3 is TGTGCCAGCAGTCGACAGGCATTGAACACTGAAGCTTTCTTT. Protein sequence: CASSRQALNTEAFF.

This clone came up once. This chain uses TRBV7-9 with TRBJ1-4; possibly TRBD1 for D (5 bases). The germline CDR1 and CDR2 sequences are SEHNR and FQNEAQ (reference sequence). The germline V and J ends were trimmed by 5 bases and 0 bases, with 16 bases remaining between them. The CDR3 has 17 residues. As DNA, the CDR3 is TGTGCCAGCAGCCCAAGGCCGACAGATGCAACTAATGAAAAACTGTTTTTT. Protein product: CASSPRPTDATNEKLFF. Full variable domain (rest looked up from reference TRBV7-9 and TRBJ1-4): DTGVSQNPRHKITKRGQNVTFRCDPISEHNRLYWYRQTLGQGPEFLTYFQNEAQLEKSRLLSDRFSAERPKGSFSTLEIQRTEQGDSAMYLCASSPRPTDATNEKLFFGSGTQLSVL.

A few counts support this clone. This sequence joins TRBV6-4 and TRBJ2-5; tentative D call: TRBD1 (5 bases). The CDR3 covers 13 residues. The V gene lost 3 bases and the J gene lost 4 bases, with 9 bases spanning the gap. Germline assignment: CDR1 MRHNA and CDR2 SNTAGT. CDR3 nucleotides: TGTGCCAGCAGTGAAGGGCAGGGAGAGACCCAGTACTTC. Translated: CASSEGQGETQYF.

This rearrangement joins TRBV5-1 to TRBJ1-3, with TRBD1 as a possible D gene (6 bases). The CDR3 runs 16 residues. Germline CDR1 reads SGHRS; CDR2 reads YFSETQ. Trimming removed 4 bases from V and 3 bases from J, with 17 bases in between. CDR3 DNA: TGCGCCAGCAGCGCGACAGGATTTACCGGTGGAAACACCATATATTTT. Translation: CASSATGFTGGNTIYF.

The V and J genes are TRBV6-1 and TRBJ2-7; TRBD1 aligns across 8 bases. Germline V gene lookup returns CDR1 MNHNS and CDR2 SASEGT. With V trimmed by 3 bases and J by 3 bases, 1 base remained unmatched. CDR3 length: 13 amino acids. The CDR3 protein is CASSEGQDYEQYF. In DNA form, the CDR3 reads TGTGCCAGCAGTGAGGGACAGGACTACGAGCAGTACTTC.